The sequence of this TCR beta chain was determined in a study of blood T cell repertoires in COVID-19. Whole-study context: COVID-19 samples collected from the United States, Italy and Spain covered acute and convalescent phases. In each case, the material was cDNA or gDNA derived from T cells, B-cell-depleted T cells, or PBMCs.

The CDR3 spans 14 residues. From germline, CDR1 is ENHRY and CDR2 SYGVKD. V was clipped by 6 bases and J by 5 bases; unmatched bases: 7. TCRdb keeps only in-frame clones here, not all; method: immunoSEQ multiplex PCR. The sample has roughly 150,000 clones; 84% are singletons. Sequences were obtained from peripheral blood. The V and J genes are TRBV10-3 and TRBJ2-1, with TRBD2 matching over 7 bases. The source of this sequence is a woman between 50 and 59 years old with acute or convalescent COVID-19. Here the CDR3 DNA reads TGTGCCATCAGGAGGGAGGGCCATAACAATGAGCAGTTCTTC. It yields the protein CAIRREGHNNEQFF.